Listed here are 29 T cell receptor beta chains from one sample, sequenced in a study of T cells in Graves' hyperthyroidism and ophthalmopathy. TCR beta CDR3 region amplification was performed from RNA transcripts. Using the HTBI primer set, a first-round RT-PCR was run on the TCR CDR3. Via MiXCR, TCRdb re-called the multiplex PCR reads, giving one row per CDR3 protein. Seen here are about 49,000 distinct CDR3 sequences, approximately 50% observed once, and the top ten hold roughly a third. Material: peripheral blood or thyroid tissue (not recorded which). The receptors here all came from a man aged 18 to 35 with Graves' hyperthyroidism.

The gene calls are TRBV10-2 and TRBJ1-2, with D tentatively TRBD1 (6 bases). CDR1 WSHSY and CDR2 SAAADI come from the germline V gene. Trimming stripped 2 bases from V and 2 bases from J, with 15 bases between. The CDR3 loop spans 16 amino acids. The CDR3 loop is CASSEERGGRNYGYTF. CDR3 nucleotide sequence: TGCGCCAGCAGTGAGGAGCGGGGGGGGCGCAACTATGGCTACACCTTC.

The chain combines TRBV20-1 with TRBJ2-2; 8 bases line up with TRBD2. The V gene end was trimmed by 6 bases and the J gene end by 1 base; junction bases not matched to a gene: 4. The CDR3 has 14 residues. Germline values: CDR1 DFQATT, CDR2 SNEGSKA (reference sequence). DNA for the CDR3: TGCAGTGCGCAACTAGCGGAGAACACCGGGGAGCTGTTTTTT. This sequence encodes CSAQLAENTGELFF.

The sample holds many counts of this clonotype. V is TRBV10-3 and J is TRBJ2-1, with D hard to call. Per the germline V gene, CDR1 is ENHRY and CDR2 is SYGVKD. V was clipped by 4 bases and J by 2 bases, with 3 bases between them. This CDR3 region has 12 residues. This CDR3 reads CAISGPYNEQFF. For the CDR3, the DNA is TGTGCCATCAGTGGTCCCTACAATGAGCAGTTCTTC.

The chain links TRBV10-3 to TRBJ1-5; D call uncertain. The germline V and J ends were trimmed by 0 bases and 4 bases, with 13 bases remaining between them. Per the germline V gene, CDR1 is ENHRY and CDR2 is SYGVKD. This CDR3 region has 16 residues. CDR3 DNA: TGTGCCATCAGTGAGTCGCTGTGGCTACCAAATCAGCCCCAGCATTTT. This codes for CAISESLWLPNQPQHF.

Ten or more counts support this clonotype. The chain employs TRBV20-1 and TRBJ1-1; D is possibly TRBD1 (6 bases). Germline CDR1 is DFQATT and CDR2 is SNEGSKA (reference sequence). The V and J ends lost 2 bases and 4 bases respectively, with 14 bases between them. The CDR3 totals 14 residues. Written as DNA, the CDR3 is TGCAGTGCTAGAAGTGAAGGGGGAGGCACTGAAGCTTTCTTT. This encodes CSARSEGGGTEAFF.

This clonotype was observed at least ten times. The rearrangement uses TRBV7-2 and TRBJ1-5; D might be TRBD1 (5 bases). The CDR3 spans 17 residues. The V end lost 5 bases, the J end lost 4 bases, and 21 bases lay between the germline ends. The germline CDR1 and CDR2 sequences are SGHTA and FQGNSA. The CDR3 coding sequence is TGTGCCAGCAGCCCCTCTGGAGGGATTGGGGGGAATCAGCCCCAGCATTTT. Translating it yields CASSPSGGIGGNQPQHF.

This chain connects TRBV10-3 to TRBJ1-5; D is uncertain. The V and J ends lost 3 bases and 7 bases respectively, with 7 bases between them. Germline-derived CDR1 and CDR2 are ENHRY and SYGVKD. The CDR3 length is 12 residues. For the CDR3, the DNA is TGTGCCATCAGTGACGTTGGGCAGCCCCAGCATTTT. It specifies CAISDVGQPQHF.

V gene TRBV7-9 combines with J gene TRBJ1-4; TRBD1 aligns across 7 bases. Germline-derived CDR1 and CDR2 are SEHNR and FQNEAQ (reference sequence). The ends lost 9 bases at V and 3 bases at J; junction bases unmatched: 4. CDR3 length: 13 residues. CDR3 residues: CASAGTANEKLFF. CDR3 DNA sequence: TGTGCCAGTGCCGGGACAGCTAATGAAAAACTGTTTTTT.

This sequence joins TRBV29-1 and TRBJ2-5; 7 bases match TRBD1. Germline V lookup: CDR1 SQVTM, CDR2 ANQGSEA. Trimming cost V 4 bases and J 5 bases; bases outside gene matches: 7. The CDR3 is 13 residues long. CDR3 sequence: CSVGTGKWETQYF. The CDR3 nucleotides are TGCAGCGTTGGGACAGGAAAATGGGAGACCCAGTACTTC.

This clonotype was observed a handful of times. Its ends do not fully match the called genes, so a read error is possible. V gene TRBV5-1 combines with J gene TRBJ1-2; D ambiguous. This CDR3 spans 12 amino acids. Germline CDR1 reads SGHRS; CDR2 reads YFSETQ. CDR3 bases: TGCGCCAGCAGCTTGGCAGGCAATGGGTACACCTTC. This translates into CASSLAGNGYTF. The variable domain in full, with the rest retrieved from reference TRBV5-1 and TRBJ1-2, is KAGVTQTPRYLIKTRGQQVTLSCSPISGHRSVSWYQQTPGQGLQFLFEYFSETQRNKGNFPGRFSGRQFSNSRSEMNVSTLELGDSALYLCASSLAGNGYTFGSGTRLTVV.

The chain links TRBV7-2 to TRBJ1-4; 7 nucleotides match TRBD1. V lost 4 bases to trimming and J lost 4 bases; unmatched junction nucleotides: 3. The CDR3 is made up of 14 amino acids. Germline assignment: CDR1 SGHTA and CDR2 FQGNSA. CDR3 coding DNA: TGTGCCAGCAGCTCGACAGGGAGTAATGAAAAACTGTTTTTT. It encodes CASSSTGSNEKLFF.

This chain uses TRBV20-1 with TRBJ2-7; 9 bases line up with TRBD1. Germline assignment: CDR1 DFQATT and CDR2 SNEGSKA (reference sequence). CDR3 length equals 14 residues. The J segment lost 1 base and the V segment lost 6 bases, leaving 7 bases of the junction unmatched. CDR3 in amino acids: CSAGTGTGSYEQYF. DNA for the CDR3: TGCAGTGCGGGGACTGGGACAGGGTCCTACGAGCAGTACTTC.

The chain carries TRBV10-3 and TRBJ1-5; TRBD1 matches at 9 bases. CDR1 is ENHRY and CDR2 is SYGVKD in the germline V gene. CDR3 length equals 16 residues. The V gene end was trimmed by 4 bases and the J gene end by 2 bases; junction bases not matched to a gene: 6. For the CDR3, the DNA is TGTGCCATCAGTGGTGGGACAGGGATGGGCAATCAGCCCCAGCATTTT. It yields the protein CAISGGTGMGNQPQHF.

This chain links TRBV28 with TRBJ1-1; no reliable D call. Per the germline V gene, CDR1 is MDHEN and CDR2 is SYDVKM. The CDR3 has 14 amino acids. With 5 bases removed from V and 4 bases from J, the gap between germline ends came to 14 bases. In DNA form, the CDR3 reads TGTGCCAGCAGTCCCCCTCATGGGGTCACTGAAGCTTTCTTT. It codes for CASSPPHGVTEAFF.

With regard to this clonotype: This sequence may be a read error, since a much larger clone differs from it by one base. The chain joins TRBV7-8 to TRBJ2-7, with D unresolved. The V gene's germline CDR1 is SGHVS and CDR2 FQNEAQ. V was trimmed by 6 bases and J by 3 bases, leaving 21 bases between them. The CDR3 extends over 16 amino acids. The CDR3 loop reads CASSHTVGSKIYEQYF. DNA of the CDR3: TGTGCCAGCAGTCACACAGTGGGAAGCAAAATCTACGAGCAGTACTTC.

This clonotype was picked up a small number of times. The CDR3 nucleotides are TGTGCCAGCAGCTCATCTGGGATCCCACCCCGACCCGGGGAGCTGTTTTTT. Translation: CASSSSGIPPRPGELFF. The J gene is TRBJ2-2, the V gene TRBV28, with D hard to call. CDR3 size: 17 residues. V lost 6 bases and J lost 6, with 23 bases in between. CDR1 MDHEN and CDR2 SYDVKM come from the germline V gene.

This clonotype was seen ten or more times. The rearrangement uses TRBV20-1 and TRBJ2-5; 9 positions match TRBD2. The V and J ends lost 0 bases and 5 bases, in that order; junction bases with no gene match: 10. Germline V CDR1 and CDR2: DFQATT, SNEGSKA (reference sequence). The CDR3 sequence is 16 residues long. The CDR3 here is CSARDFNAGGPETQYF. CDR3 coding DNA: TGCAGTGCTAGAGATTTTAACGCGGGGGGGCCGGAGACCCAGTACTTC.

This clonotype has a count of ten or more. The J gene is TRBJ2-5, the V gene TRBV27; 14 nucleotides agree with TRBD2. Germline V lookup: CDR1 MNHEY, CDR2 SMNVEV (reference sequence). Germline trimming cut 5 bases from V and 5 bases from J; bases unmatched to any gene: 7. This CDR3 is 16 amino acids long. The CDR3 nucleotides read TGTGCCAGCAGTAGACTCGGGACTAGCGGGAGTGAGACCCAGTACTTC. The encoded protein is CASSRLGTSGSETQYF.

The genes are TRBV4-2 and TRBJ1-1, with D maybe TRBD1 (6 bases). CDR1 is LGHNA and CDR2 is YNFKEQ in the germline V gene. The V gene lost 4 bases and the J gene lost 1 base, with 28 bases spanning the gap. This CDR3 has 20 residues. The CDR3 reads CASSPWGSRINNRENTEAFF. In DNA, the CDR3 is TGTGCCAGCAGCCCATGGGGGTCTCGGATAAACAACAGGGAGAACACTGAAGCTTTCTTT.

The J gene is TRBJ1-4, the V gene TRBV25-1; D possibly corresponds to TRBD1 (6 bases). Germline CDR1 MGHDK, CDR2 SYGVNS. The V end lost 5 bases, the J end lost 7 bases, and 20 bases lay between the germline ends. The CDR3 length is 16 residues. DNA for the CDR3: TGTGCCAGCAGTAAACCGGGGGGGCAGTGGGGTGAAAAACTGTTTTTT. This gives the protein CASSKPGGQWGEKLFF.

V usage is TRBV5-5 and J usage is TRBJ1-6; D possibly corresponds to TRBD1 (5 bases). V lost 6 bases and J lost 7, with 11 bases in between. The CDR3 extends over 13 amino acids. Germline CDR1 SGHKS, CDR2 YYEKEE (reference sequence). This CDR3 is CASTGAKNSPLHF. The CDR3 region has the DNA TGTGCCAGCACCGGGGCAAAGAATTCACCCCTCCACTTT.

The gene calls are TRBV2 and TRBJ1-2; the D gene is possibly TRBD1 (5 bases). The germline CDR1 and CDR2 sequences are SNHLY and FYNNEI. The CDR3 runs to 13 residues. Deletions cut 5 bases from V and 7 bases from J, with 14 bases between. The CDR3 is CASSNGQVGGYTF. The CDR3 DNA follows: TGTGCCAGCAGTAACGGACAAGTCGGTGGCTACACCTTC.

The chain links TRBV15 to TRBJ1-1, with 8 bases that match TRBD1. Germline V CDR1 and CDR2: LNHNV, YYDKDF (reference sequence). Unmatched junction bases numbered 1, after V lost 0 bases and J lost 7 bases. The CDR3 covers 13 residues. CDR3 protein: CATSRDGQGEAFF. The CDR3 region has the DNA TGTGCCACCAGCAGAGATGGACAGGGTGAAGCTTTCTTT.

The genes are TRBV2 and TRBJ2-7; TRBD1 matches 9 bases. Looked up from germline, CDR1 is SNHLY and CDR2 is FYNNEI. The trim removed 2 bases at V and 3 bases at J, leaving 5 bases unmatched. The CDR3 loop spans 15 amino acids. The CDR3 sequence is CASSETGGRGYEQYF. The CDR3 DNA is TGTGCCAGCAGTGAAACAGGGGGCAGGGGCTACGAGCAGTACTTC.

The CDR3 protein is CSAWTGDTEAFF. Here the CDR3 DNA reads TGCAGCGCCTGGACAGGGGACACTGAAGCTTTCTTT. This chain uses TRBV29-1 with TRBJ1-1, with TRBD1 matching over 9 bases. Trimming removed 7 bases from V and 3 bases from J; junction bases left unmatched: 3. Germline assignment: CDR1 SQVTM and CDR2 ANQGSEA. The CDR3 is made up of 12 amino acids.

This clonotype showed up many times. The chain employs TRBV7-9 and TRBJ2-5; 9 bases are shared with TRBD2. J lost 0 bases, V lost 10 bases, and 9 bases had no gene match. The CDR3 runs 15 residues. Germline V CDR1 and CDR2: SEHNR, FQNEAQ (reference sequence). CDR3 amino acids: CATSERGVNQETQYF. CDR3 nucleotide sequence: TGTGCCACATCCGAGCGGGGGGTGAACCAAGAGACCCAGTACTTC.

The chain couples TRBV29-1 to TRBJ1-2; TRBD1 matches 8 bases. The V segment lost 3 bases and the J segment 8 bases; nucleotides outside the gene matches: 8. The CDR3 covers 13 residues. In germline, CDR1 is SQVTM, CDR2 ANQGSEA. This CDR3 reads CSVDAGGAGGYTF. CDR3 DNA: TGCAGCGTTGATGCAGGGGGCGCGGGAGGCTACACCTTC.

The chain is built from TRBV7-2 and TRBJ1-6; D remains ambiguous. Trimming shortened V by 4 bases and J by 7 bases, and 8 bases separated the two germline ends. In germline, CDR1 is SGHTA, CDR2 FQGNSA. The CDR3 runs 13 residues. CDR3 nucleotide sequence: TGTGCCAGCAGCTCGGGGTTCAATTCACCCCTCCACTTT. It codes for CASSSGFNSPLHF.

The chain combines TRBV19 with TRBJ2-7; D ambiguous. The ends were cut back, 3 bases at V and 7 bases at J, with 22 bases in the middle. The CDR3 extends over 16 amino acids. The germline V gene encodes CDR1 LNHDA and CDR2 SQIVND (reference sequence). In DNA, the CDR3 is TGTGCCAGTAGTATTGAGACCGTTGGGCCCCTTGGAGAGCAGTACTTC. This sequence encodes CASSIETVGPLGEQYF.